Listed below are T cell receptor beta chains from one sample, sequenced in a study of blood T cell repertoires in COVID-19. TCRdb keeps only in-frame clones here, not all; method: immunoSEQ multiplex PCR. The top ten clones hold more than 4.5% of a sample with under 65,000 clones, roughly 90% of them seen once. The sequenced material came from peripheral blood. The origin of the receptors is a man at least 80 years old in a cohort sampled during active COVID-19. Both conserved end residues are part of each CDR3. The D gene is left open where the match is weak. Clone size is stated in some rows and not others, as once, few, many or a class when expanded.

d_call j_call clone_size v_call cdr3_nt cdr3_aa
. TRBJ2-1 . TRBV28 TGTGCCAGCAGTTTAGCGAGCTCCTACAATGAGCAGTTCTTC CASSLASSYNEQFF
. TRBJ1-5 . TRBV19 TGTGCCAGTAGTATAGAAGCCAATCAGCCCCAGCATTTT CASSIEANQPQHF
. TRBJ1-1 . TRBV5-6 TGTGCCAGCAGCGGATCCGGGACAATGAACACTGAAGCTTTCTTT CASSGSGTMNTEAFF
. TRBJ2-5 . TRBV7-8 TGTGCCAGCAGCTTATTCGCACTCGGCCAAGAGACCCAGTACTTC CASSLFALGQETQYF
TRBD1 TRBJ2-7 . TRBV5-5 TGTGCCAGCAGCTCCCCGGACAGGGTTATATACGAGCAGTACTTC CASSSPDRVIYEQYF
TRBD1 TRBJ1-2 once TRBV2 TGTGCCAGCCGAACGGGACAGGGGAAGGGCTATGGCTACACCTTC CASRTGQGKGYGYTF
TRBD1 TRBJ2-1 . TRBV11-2 TGTGCCAGCAGCAAAGATCAGGGGGCTTACAATGAGCAGTTCTTC CASSKDQGAYNEQFF
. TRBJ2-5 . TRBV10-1 TGCGCCAGCAGTTCGGACAGGGAGGGGGGGGCCCAGTACTTC CASSSDREGGAQYF
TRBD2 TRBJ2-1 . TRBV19 TGTGCCAGTAGAACAACCCGCGGGAGACCTAACAATGAGCAGTTCTTC CASRTTRGRPNNEQFF
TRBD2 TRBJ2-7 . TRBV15 TGTGCCACCAGCAGTCCTAGCGGGGGCTATACCTACGAGCAGTACTTC CATSSPSGGYTYEQYF
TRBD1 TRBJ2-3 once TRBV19 TGTGCCAGTAGTACGCCGGGACAGGGGGCATCAGATACGCAGTATTTT CASSTPGQGASDTQYF
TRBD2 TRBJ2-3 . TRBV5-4 TGTGCCAGCAGCTTGGATCTAGCGGGGGTTCCAGGGGGGCAGTATTTT CASSLDLAGVPGGQYF
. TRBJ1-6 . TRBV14 TGTGCCAGCAGCCCGACGCCAGGGTCACCCCTCCACTTT CASSPTPGSPLHF
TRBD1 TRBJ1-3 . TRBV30 TGTGCCTGGAGGACAGGGGGTGGAAACACCATATATTTT CAWRTGGGNTIYF
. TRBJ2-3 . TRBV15 TGTGCCATCGGGCTACAGGGCGGAGATACGCAGTATTTT CAIGLQGGDTQYF
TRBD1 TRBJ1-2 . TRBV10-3 TGTGCCATCAGCCGACAGGGAAGTGGCTATGGCTACACCTTC CAISRQGSGYGYTF